This T cell receptor beta chain was recorded in a study of blood T cell repertoires in COVID-19. Study context: Material from acute and convalescent COVID-19 was sourced from the United States, Italy and Spain.

Trimming pared 2 bases from V and 9 bases from J, leaving 9 bases between. This CDR3 has 12 amino acids. CDR1 SGHKS and CDR2 YYEKEE come from the germline V gene (reference sequence). Method: immunoSEQ multiplex PCR; TCRdb's copy keeps in-frame clones and lacks some. Seen here are around 130,000 clones, approximately 88% observed once, and the top ten hold about 18%. This clone was counted a few times. The clonotype originates from a woman aged 80 or older with acute or convalescent COVID-19. The V call is TRBV5-5, the J call TRBJ2-1; D unresolved. Sequenced input: peripheral blood. CDR3 coding DNA: TGTGCCAGCAGCTTCCCCCTAGGTGAGCAGTTCTTC. Encoded protein: CASSFPLGEQFF.